This T cell receptor (beta chain) is drawn from a study of CXCR3-negative and CXCR3-positive naive CD8 T cells. Study background: There were around 140 million TRB reads altogether, and each library had about 1.5 +/- 0.3 million of them. Study conclusions and caveats: Across naive subsets, surface CD5 expression was comparable, and TCR strength was inferred from properties of the TRB CDR3. Both naive subsets, CXCR3-negative and CXCR3-positive, displayed similar TRBV-TRBJ usage, unlike memory cells.

UMI-labeled 5' RACE yielded the TRB cDNA libraries. TCRdb reprocessed the 5' RACE reads, keeping one entry per CDR3 protein, no DNA. The sample spans some 48,000 distinct CDR3 sequences; the ten largest clones claim 2% to 2.5%. The authors gated naive CD8+ T cells as CD45RO-CCR7+CD27+CD95-. The germline gives CDR1 MDHEN, CDR2 SYDVKM. The CDR3 sequence is 13 residues long. On this clonotype: Its specificity is not known.

The chain combines TRBV28 with TRBJ1-1. This clonotype was sampled from a human donor in good health. Some clones in this sample may be carry-over from other donors' samples. Sequenced sample: naive CXCR3- CD8+ T cells from blood. Specified subset: CD45RO-CCR7+CD27+CD95- naive CD8+ T cells lacking CXCR3 (TNR3-). The CDR3 protein is CASSPESNTEAFF.